The 18 T cell receptor beta chains given below trace back to one sample, sequenced in a study of blood T cell repertoires in COVID-19 (dated by TCRdb to between 2020 and 2021). The protocol used for the library was the immunoSEQ multiplex PCR assay. This immuneACCESS table, as held by TCRdb, lists in-frame sequences with V and J called but not all clones. Of the missing ones, under half trace to an unresolved V gene in checked studies; the others have no known cause. The sample data list 350,000 or so clones, and about 92% of these were observed just once. Jointly, the top ten make up 15% to 20% of the sample. Source material: PBMCs or T cells enriched from blood (not recorded which). The receptors originated from a woman aged 25 to 39 who had recovered from COVID-19.

The CDR3 nucleotides read TGTGCCAGCAGTCCGGGGACAGGGGCGTCCAAAAACATTCAGTACTTC. Translating gives CASSPGTGASKNIQYF. The chain carries TRBV28 and TRBJ2-4, with 10 nucleotides matching TRBD1. The CDR3 runs 16 residues. The germline CDR1 and CDR2 sequences are MDHEN and SYDVKM. The V segment lost 5 bases and the J segment 2 bases; nucleotides outside the gene matches: 6.

Concerning this clone: At one end the junction does not follow the germline gene, possibly because of a read error. The chain links TRBV24-1 to TRBJ1-2, with 8 bases aligning to TRBD1. The CDR3 covers 11 residues. Germline V CDR1 and CDR2: KGHDR, SFDVKD. CDR3 protein: CATRNDRGCTF. DNA of the CDR3: TGTGCCACCAGAAACGACAGGGGCTGCACCTTC.

As to this clone: Distinct nucleotide sequences in the sample also encode this CDR3. This chain links TRBV7-9 with TRBJ2-3; 10 bases are shared with TRBD2. The CDR3 totals 15 residues. Germline assignment: CDR1 SEHNR and CDR2 FQNEAQ (reference sequence). V lost 5 bases and J lost 0; bases outside the gene matches: 2. The CDR3 loop is CASSLTSGSTDTQYF. The CDR3 DNA is TGTGCCAGCAGCCTGACTAGCGGGAGCACAGATACGCAGTATTTT.

The genes are TRBV5-1 and TRBJ2-1, with D unclear. The V end lost 4 bases, the J end lost 8 bases, and 7 bases lay between the germline ends. Germline V gene data show CDR1 as SGHRS and CDR2 as YFSETQ. The CDR3 runs to 11 residues. The CDR3 DNA reads as TGCGCCAGCAGCCGAGTCGATGAGCAGTTCTTC. Translation gives CASSRVDEQFF.

The CDR3 DNA is TGTGCCAGCAGTTACTCACAGGGTTGGACAGATACGCAGTATTTT. It codes for CASSYSQGWTDTQYF. This chain uses TRBV6-5 with TRBJ2-3, with a possible D match to TRBD1 (6 bases). CDR1 and CDR2 (germline): MNHEY, SVGAGI. V lost 0 bases, J lost 3 bases, and 10 bases lay in between. The CDR3 length is 15 residues.

In DNA, the CDR3 is TGTGCCAGCAGTTACTCCGGGACAGGGTTTTCGAATGAGCAGTTCTTC. This gives the protein CASSYSGTGFSNEQFF. The chain carries TRBV6-5 and TRBJ2-1; 9 positions match TRBD1. Looked up from germline, CDR1 is MNHEY and CDR2 is SVGAGI. Unmatched junction bases numbered 7, after V lost 0 bases and J lost 7 bases. This CDR3 has 16 residues.

The chain uses TRBV19 and TRBJ1-5; 9 bases are shared with TRBD1. J was trimmed by 4 bases and V by 3 bases; bases with no gene match: 7. CDR1 LNHDA and CDR2 SQIVND come from the germline V gene (reference sequence). The CDR3 loop spans 16 amino acids. The CDR3 here is CASSIPGTGLNQPQHF. DNA of the CDR3: TGTGCCAGTAGTATTCCTGGGACAGGGCTTAATCAGCCCCAGCATTTT.

This chain links TRBV3-1 (or the pseudogene TRBV3-2) with TRBJ2-2; 7 bases fit TRBD2. Per the germline V gene, CDR1 is LGHDT and CDR2 is YNNKEL (reference sequence). This CDR3 spans 15 amino acids. V dropped 1 base and J dropped 10; count of bases not matched to a gene: 9. The CDR3 DNA reads TGTGCCAGCAGCCAAGGGGCAGCGGGGAGGAAGGAGCTGTTTTTT. Amino acid sequence: CASSQGAAGRKELFF.

V gene TRBV4-3 combines with J gene TRBJ2-7; 11 nucleotides match TRBD2. CDR1 is LGHNA and CDR2 is YSLEER in the germline V gene. The CDR3 has 15 residues. Unmatched junction bases numbered 8, after V lost 3 bases and J lost 7 bases. The CDR3 sequence: CASSQGIAGGEEQYF. The CDR3 DNA reads as TGCGCCAGCAGCCAGGGGATAGCGGGAGGGGAAGAGCAGTACTTC.

The rearrangement links TRBV4-3 to TRBJ2-7; D not certain. This CDR3 region has 14 residues. Trimming removed 4 bases from V and 2 bases from J, with 12 bases in between. CDR1 is LGHNA, CDR2 YSLEER, per germline. The CDR3 region has the DNA TGCGCCAGCAGCCGGAGCATCGAAGCCTACGAGCAGTACTTC. It translates to CASSRSIEAYEQYF.

This clone was observed once. The genes are TRBV5-1 and TRBJ2-5; no clear D. In germline, CDR1 is SGHRS, CDR2 YFSETQ. V gave up 0 bases and J gave up 2 bases, with 8 bases separating them. The CDR3 sequence is 14 residues long. Written as DNA, the CDR3 is TGCGCCAGCAGCTTGGGGCAGGCTCAAGAGACCCAGTACTTC. Its protein product is CASSLGQAQETQYF.

The V gene is TRBV28, the J gene TRBJ1-2, with 8 bases aligning to TRBD1. V lost 8 bases to trimming and J lost 5 bases; unmatched junction nucleotides: 13. The CDR3 contains 15 residues. Germline V gene lookup returns CDR1 MDHEN and CDR2 SYDVKM. The CDR3 spells CASGTPTGVGYGYTF. The CDR3 bases are TGTGCCAGCGGAACCCCGACAGGGGTGGGATATGGCTACACCTTC.

This rearrangement joins TRBV9 to TRBJ2-1, with 8 bases aligning to TRBD2. The germline gives CDR1 SGDLS, CDR2 YYNGEE. Unmatched junction bases numbered 8, after V lost 2 bases and J lost 7 bases. This CDR3 has 15 amino acids. CDR3 coding DNA: TGTGCCAGCAGCGTCCCCGGGACTAGTTGGAATGAGCAGTTCTTC. It encodes CASSVPGTSWNEQFF.

J is TRBJ2-7 and V is TRBV4-3; 11 nucleotides align to TRBD2. Per germline, CDR1 LGHNA and CDR2 YSLEER. This CDR3 contains 16 residues. Trimming at V came to 1 base and at J to 7 bases, leaving 9 bases not matched to a gene. The CDR3 DNA sequence: TGCGCCAGCAGCCAAGGGATAGCGGGGGGGGTAGAGGAGCAGTACTTC. Its protein product is CASSQGIAGGVEEQYF.

The chain carries TRBV6-5 and TRBJ2-7; 7 bases map to TRBD1. The germline CDR1 and CDR2 sequences are MNHEY and SVGAGI. This CDR3 has 15 amino acids. Germline trimming cut 2 bases from V and 2 bases from J; bases unmatched to any gene: 6. In nucleotides, the CDR3 is TGTGCCAGCAGTTACGCCACAGGGGCCACCTACGAGCAGTACTTC. It translates to CASSYATGATYEQYF.

The chain recombines TRBV10-1 with TRBJ1-4; TRBD1 aligns across 7 bases. V lost 9 bases to trimming and J lost 6 bases; unmatched junction nucleotides: 10. Looked up from germline, CDR1 is WNHNN and CDR2 is SYGVQD (reference sequence). The CDR3 length is 14 residues. CDR3 sequence reads: CARRSQGQDEKLFF. CDR3 bases: TGCGCCAGACGGTCCCAAGGACAGGATGAAAAACTGTTTTTT.

This sequence joins TRBV3-1 (or the pseudogene TRBV3-2) and TRBJ2-3; TRBD2 agrees at 7 bases. This CDR3 is 16 amino acids long. The junction had 10 bases not matched to a gene; V was cut back by 2 bases and J by 5 bases. The V gene's germline CDR1 is LGHDT and CDR2 YNNKEL (reference sequence). In nucleotides, the CDR3 is TGTGCCAGCAGCCAATGGACTAGGAGGGGTGGAGATACGCAGTATTTT. It is translated as CASSQWTRRGGDTQYF.

The chain employs TRBV28 and TRBJ2-7; D is perhaps TRBD1 (5 bases). The germline V gene has CDR1 MDHEN and CDR2 SYDVKM. CDR3 size: 13 residues. V lost 10 bases to trimming and J lost 3 bases, with 16 bases between them. CDR3 amino acids: CATALGRVYEQYF. As DNA, the CDR3 is TGTGCCACCGCCTTGGGCAGGGTCTACGAGCAGTACTTC.